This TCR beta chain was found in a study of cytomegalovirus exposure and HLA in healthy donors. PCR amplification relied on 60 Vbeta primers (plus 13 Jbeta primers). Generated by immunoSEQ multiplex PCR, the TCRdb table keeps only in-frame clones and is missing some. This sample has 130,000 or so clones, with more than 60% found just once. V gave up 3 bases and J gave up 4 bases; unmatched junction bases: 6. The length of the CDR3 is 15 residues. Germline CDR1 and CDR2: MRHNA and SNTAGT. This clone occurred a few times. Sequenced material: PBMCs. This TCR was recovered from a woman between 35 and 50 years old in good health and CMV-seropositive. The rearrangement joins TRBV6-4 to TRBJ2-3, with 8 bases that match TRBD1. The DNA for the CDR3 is TGTGCCAGCAGTGAAGCAGGGGGCACGTCAGATACGCAGTATTTT. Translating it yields CASSEAGGTSDTQYF.